The 24 T cell receptor beta chains in this list originate from one sample, sequenced in a study of blood T cell repertoires in COVID-19. TCRdb's table, derived via immunoSEQ multiplex PCR, lists solely in-frame clones and lacks some. The table records approximately 37,000 clones, more than 75% of them present only once. Material for sequencing was peripheral blood. Every receptor here comes from a man older than 75 with active COVID-19.

This rearrangement joins TRBV6-5 to TRBJ1-5, with D unresolved. Trimming took 6 bases from V and 5 from J, leaving 11 bases between them. Germline loops: CDR1 MNHEY, CDR2 SVGAGI. The CDR3 is made up of 13 amino acids. In DNA form, the CDR3 reads TGTGCCAGCAGCTTCCAGGAGGATCAGCCCCAGCATTTT. Amino acids: CASSFQEDQPQHF.

The V call is TRBV29-1, the J call TRBJ1-5; TRBD1 aligns across 7 bases. The junction had 4 bases not matched to a gene; V was cut back by 7 bases and J by 1 base. Germline V gene lookup returns CDR1 SQVTM and CDR2 ANQGSEA. The length of the CDR3 is 13 residues. In nucleotides, the CDR3 is TGCAGCGCGGGACAGAACAGCAATCAGCCCCAGCATTTT. It codes for CSAGQNSNQPQHF.

This rearrangement joins TRBV15 to TRBJ1-4; D gene ambiguous. The V and J ends lost 0 bases and 4 bases respectively, with 3 bases between them. This CDR3 is built from 13 residues. The V gene's germline CDR1 is LNHNV and CDR2 YYDKDF (reference sequence). The CDR3 DNA is TGTGCCACCAGCAGAGACTTTAATGAAAAACTGTTTTTT. It codes for CATSRDFNEKLFF.

The rearrangement joins TRBV24-1 to TRBJ2-2, with a weak D call TRBD2 (5 bases). The germline V gene encodes CDR1 KGHDR and CDR2 SFDVKD. Trimming shortened V by 5 bases and J by 7 bases, and 13 bases separated the two germline ends. This CDR3 has 14 amino acids. The CDR3 bases are TGTGCCACCAGTGGATCCCCCGGGAACGGGGAGCTGTTTTTT. Protein: CATSGSPGNGELFF.

This clone is classed as medium-sized. The chain recombines TRBV28 with TRBJ1-5; D possibly corresponds to TRBD1 (6 bases). The V end lost 2 bases, the J end lost 5 bases, and 10 bases lay between the germline ends. This CDR3 has 14 amino acids. CDR1 and CDR2 (germline): MDHEN, SYDVKM. CDR3 amino acids: CASSLTQGYQPQHF. CDR3 coding DNA: TGTGCCAGCAGTTTAACCCAGGGGTATCAGCCCCAGCATTTT.

V is TRBV7-2 and J is TRBJ2-3; 7 bases are a match to TRBD2. After removal of 2 bases from V and 2 bases from J, the junction contained 4 bases not matched to a gene. CDR3 length equals 15 residues. Per germline, CDR1 SGHTA and CDR2 FQGNSA. As DNA, the CDR3 is TGTGCCAGCAGCTTACCAGCGGGGCCCACAGATACGCAGTATTTT. This codes for CASSLPAGPTDTQYF.

The rearrangement uses TRBV24-1 and TRBJ2-3; D perhaps matches TRBD2 (5 bases). CDR1 is KGHDR, CDR2 SFDVKD, per germline. This CDR3 has 16 amino acids. V shed 0 bases and J shed 3 bases, with 12 bases lying between them. The CDR3: CATSDLVEGRTDTQYF. The DNA of the CDR3 is TGTGCCACCAGTGATTTGGTTGAGGGTCGAACAGATACGCAGTATTTT.

This clone has a single count. The chain recombines TRBV28 with TRBJ1-4; a possible D gene is TRBD1 (6 bases). The germline CDR1 and CDR2 sequences are MDHEN and SYDVKM. Trimming shortened V by 6 bases and J by 9 bases, and 17 bases separated the two germline ends. The CDR3 sequence is 14 residues long. CDR3 in amino acids: CASSRQVGVQKLFF. The CDR3 DNA follows: TGTGCCAGCAGCCGACAGGTGGGGGTGCAAAAACTGTTTTTT.

The chain employs TRBV6-5 and TRBJ1-2; D remains unclear. The CDR3 covers 14 residues. Trimming left V 0 bases short and J 8 bases short, with 13 bases between. Germline assignment: CDR1 MNHEY and CDR2 SVGAGI. The CDR3 protein is CASSYSSLARGYTF. CDR3 coding DNA: TGTGCCAGCAGTTACTCGAGTCTGGCCAGGGGCTACACCTTC.

The genes are TRBV7-9 and TRBJ2-1; 8 bases map to TRBD2. V shed 5 bases, J shed 4 bases, and the junction held 10 bases outside the gene matches. Germline V lookup: CDR1 SEHNR, CDR2 FQNEAQ (reference sequence). The CDR3 spans 16 residues. CDR3 in DNA: TGTGCCAGCAGCCCTTCAGGAAGCGGGAGATACAATGAGCAGTTCTTC. Translated: CASSPSGSGRYNEQFF. Based on the CDR3 plus reference TRBV7-9 and TRBJ2-1, the full variable domain is DTGVSQNPRHKITKRGQNVTFRCDPISEHNRLYWYRQTLGQGPEFLTYFQNEAQLEKSRLLSDRFSAERPKGSFSTLEIQRTEQGDSAMYLCASSPSGSGRYNEQFFGPGTRLTVL.

The chain employs TRBV28 and TRBJ1-5, with D unclear. Germline-derived CDR1 and CDR2 are MDHEN and SYDVKM. This CDR3 region has 15 residues. Trimming left V 2 bases short and J 0 bases short, with 8 bases between. CDR3 DNA: TGTGCCAGCAGTTTACGGGGTTATAGCAATCAGCCCCAGCATTTT. Protein product: CASSLRGYSNQPQHF.

This clone has a single count. This sequence joins TRBV10-3 and TRBJ2-5; no reliable D call. The ends were cut back, 3 bases at V and 7 bases at J, with 9 bases in the middle. In germline, CDR1 is ENHRY, CDR2 SYGVKD. CDR3 size: 12 residues. CDR3 coding DNA: TGTGCCATCAGTGATGCCGGTTTGACCCAGTACTTC. Translation gives CAISDAGLTQYF.

The chain links TRBV2 to TRBJ2-7; no clear D. CDR3 length: 11 residues. Trimming took 6 bases from V and 3 from J, leaving 6 bases between them. Germline-derived CDR1 and CDR2 are SNHLY and FYNNEI. The CDR3: CASRYSYEQYF. The CDR3 DNA sequence: TGTGCCAGCAGATACAGCTACGAGCAGTACTTC. Together with reference TRBV2 and TRBJ2-7, the CDR3 gives the full variable domain: EPEVTQTPSHQVTQMGQEVILRCVPISNHLYFYWYRQILGQKVEFLVSFYNNEISEKSEIFDDQFSVERPDGSNFTLKIRSTKLEDSAMYFCASRYSYEQYFGPGTRLTVT.

This clone was detected once. The chain is built from TRBV28 and TRBJ2-7; D unresolved. Looked up from germline, CDR1 is MDHEN and CDR2 is SYDVKM. V was pared by 8 bases and J by 2 bases, with 16 bases between. This CDR3 contains 14 residues. DNA for the CDR3: TGTGCCAGCCCCGCGAGTAGAAGCCCCTACGAGCAGTACTTC. It encodes CASPASRSPYEQYF.

The table lists this clone with a count of one. The chain employs TRBV5-1 and TRBJ2-5, with D tentatively TRBD1 (6 bases). The CDR3 is 13 amino acids. V gave up 4 bases and J gave up 3 bases, with 10 bases separating them. Germline V gene lookup returns CDR1 SGHRS and CDR2 YFSETQ. The CDR3 loop reads CASSPRTEETQYF. CDR3 coding DNA: TGCGCCAGCAGCCCGAGGACAGAAGAGACCCAGTACTTC. Drawing the rest from reference TRBV5-1 and TRBJ2-5, the complete variable domain is KAGVTQTPRYLIKTRGQQVTLSCSPISGHRSVSWYQQTPGQGLQFLFEYFSETQRNKGNFPGRFSGRQFSNSRSEMNVSTLELGDSALYLCASSPRTEETQYFGPGTRLLVL.

The CDR3 DNA follows: TGTGCCATCAGAGAACAGGGAAAGGATGGCTACACCTTC. This gives the protein CAIREQGKDGYTF. The chain couples TRBV10-3 to TRBJ1-2; D possibly corresponds to TRBD1 (6 bases). The germline CDR1 and CDR2 sequences are ENHRY and SYGVKD. The CDR3 consists of 13 residues. The V end lost 6 bases, the J end lost 6 bases, and 14 bases lay between the germline ends.

This chain uses TRBV24-1 with TRBJ2-2, with TRBD2 matching 8 bases. After removal of 0 bases from V and 1 base from J, the junction contained 3 bases not matched to a gene. CDR1 is KGHDR, CDR2 SFDVKD, per germline. The CDR3 is 17 residues long. CDR3 DNA sequence: TGTGCCACCAGTGATTTGTCTCTAGCGGGGAACACCGGGGAGCTGTTTTTT. As protein: CATSDLSLAGNTGELFF.

This sequence joins TRBV19 and TRBJ2-4; maybe TRBD1 (5 bases). Trimming cost V 7 bases and J 7 bases, with 23 bases left between them. Germline V gene data show CDR1 as LNHDA and CDR2 as SQIVND (reference sequence). The CDR3 length is 16 residues. CDR3 region: CASKGRQGSVKNIQYF. The CDR3 DNA is TGTGCCAGTAAAGGTCGGCAGGGTAGTGTTAAGAACATTCAGTACTTC.

The CDR3 region is CASSRGQGNTQYF. CDR3 DNA sequence: TGTGCCAGTAGTAGGGGACAGGGAAATACGCAGTATTTT. The chain joins TRBV19 to TRBJ2-3, with 9 bases lining up with TRBD1. V shed 4 bases and J 7 bases; nucleotides not matched to a gene: 3. There are 13 residues in the CDR3. In germline, CDR1 is LNHDA, CDR2 SQIVND (reference sequence).

This chain links TRBV23-1 with TRBJ2-1; D is perhaps TRBD2 (5 bases). TRBV23-1 falls under the ORF class, with uncertain function. This CDR3 region has 16 residues. V was shortened by 8 bases and J by 4 bases, with 21 bases between the two germline ends. The CDR3 DNA reads TGCGCCAGCCGAGAAAACGGGGAAGAGAGATACAATGAGCAGTTCTTC. It translates to CASRENGEERYNEQFF.

V is TRBV11-2 and J is TRBJ2-3, with D unresolved. The CDR3 loop spans 15 amino acids. Looked up from germline, CDR1 is SGHAT and CDR2 is FQNNGV. Trimming took off 2 bases at V and 2 bases at J, with 11 bases between the two ends. The DNA for the CDR3 is TGTGCCAGCAGCTTACGCAGGAAGGACACAGATACGCAGTATTTT. As protein: CASSLRRKDTDTQYF. Drawing the rest from reference TRBV11-2 and TRBJ2-3, the complete variable domain is EAGVAQSPRYKIIEKRQSVAFWCNPISGHATLYWYQQILGQGPKLLIQFQNNGVVDDSQLPKDRFSAERLKGVDSTLKIQPAKLEDSAVYLCASSLRRKDTDTQYFGPGTRLTVL.

V gene TRBV28 combines with J gene TRBJ2-4, with a tentative D call TRBD2 (6 bases). This CDR3 region has 12 residues. Trimming took 0 bases from V and 9 from J, leaving 6 bases between them. CDR1 and CDR2 (germline): MDHEN, SYDVKM. The CDR3 reads CASSLWGGIQYF. The CDR3, as DNA: TGTGCCAGCAGTTTATGGGGGGGCATTCAGTACTTC.

The rearrangement uses TRBV7-9 and TRBJ2-1; D may be TRBD1 (6 bases). Per germline, CDR1 SEHNR and CDR2 FQNEAQ (reference sequence). The V end lost 0 bases, the J end lost 10 bases, and 10 bases lay between the germline ends. This CDR3 contains 13 residues. DNA of the CDR3: TGTGCCAGCAGCTTAGCAGGACAGACAGAGCAGTTCTTC. Its translation: CASSLAGQTEQFF.

This chain links TRBV6-2 or TRBV6-3 with TRBJ2-1, with 8 bases matching TRBD2. The CDR3 totals 17 residues. The germline V gene has CDR1 MNHEY and CDR2 SVGEGT. V dropped 5 bases and J dropped 4; count of bases not matched to a gene: 13. CDR3 sequence (DNA): TGTGCCAGCAGTGGAATTGGGATAGCGGGATCGTACAATGAGCAGTTCTTC. Amino acids: CASSGIGIAGSYNEQFF.